This is a list of T cell receptor beta chains from one sample in a study of T cells in Graves' hyperthyroidism and ophthalmopathy. TCRdb reprocessed the multiplex PCR reads via MiXCR and lists one record per CDR3 protein. The data show roughly 500,000 distinct CDR3 sequences, 16% seen once. The material sequenced was blood. These receptors all come from a woman in her twenties or thirties with Graves' ophthalmopathy. Each CDR3 is given without its conserved first and last residue.

len,v_gene,j_gene,CDR3aa
13,TRBV4-3,TRBJ2-7,ASSQGDRGAYEQY
12,TRBV20-1,TRBJ1-3,SARTARSGNTIY
13,TRBV11-2,TRBJ2-3,ASSDSGRATDTQY
14,TRBV19,TRBJ1-1,ASSRGQGQTNTEAF
13,TRBV4-1,TRBJ1-3,ASSQPGVSGNTIY
13,TRBV9,TRBJ2-3,ASTEGAGVFDTQY
19,TRBV11-2,TRBJ2-3,ASSLALGLAGGTISTDTQY
13,TRBV10-3,TRBJ2-7,AISDMDTRSYEQY
13,TRBV5-1,TRBJ1-6,ASSAGTANNSPLH
10,TRBV10-3,TRBJ1-1,ATQGGNTEAF
13,TRBV10-2,TRBJ2-5,ASSEAVAGQETQY
13,TRBV28,TRBJ1-2,ASSSPGQTNYGYT
13,TRBV27,TRBJ2-1,ASSYPMAPYNEQF
9,TRBV30,TRBJ1-2,VRDSIYGYT
13,TRBV28,TRBJ1-2,ASSFGGQGASGYT
13,TRBV7-6,TRBJ2-3,ASSLQNTITDTQY
12,TRBV3-1,TRBJ2-1,ASSLRTSVNEQF
11,TRBV28,TRBJ2-5,ASRTQGAKTQY
12,TRBV6-2/TRBV6-3,TRBJ1-2,ASTEQDRESGYT
12,TRBV20-1,TRBJ1-2,SASQQTNNYGYT
14,TRBV6-1,TRBJ2-1,ASSFSPGTQSPEQF
11,TRBV6-1,TRBJ1-2,ASSPGTNYGYT
12,TRBV20-1,TRBJ1-1,SAGNPYMNTEAF
14,TRBV20-1,TRBJ2-3,SASAQEGRGTDTQY
11,TRBV20-1,TRBJ2-7,SAHSGILREQY
11,TRBV5-1,TRBJ2-7,ASSPATLGWQY
12,TRBV20-1,TRBJ2-3,SATQGFRTDTQY
13,TRBV7-2,TRBJ1-1,ASSPGGMVNTEAF